The rows below give T cell receptor beta chains drawn from one sample of a study of T-cell memory formation after mild COVID-19. Each CDR3 protein gets one entry after TCRdb re-called the 5' RACE reads with MiXCR. The sample contains 200,000 to 300,000 distinct CDR3 sequences, approximately 15% of which appear only once. The sequenced sample was PBMCs or a T cell subset sorted from them (not recorded which). The origin of the receptors is a man between 18 and 35 years old who had mild COVID-19 (a few samples of this study predate the infection). Cell type and time point are not known. Each CDR3 is given with its conserved first and last residue. Fields, in order: V gene, D gene, J gene, clone size, CDR3 protein, CDR3 DNA. The D gene is left open where the match is weak. Expanded clones get a size class; other rows say once, few or many, or leave the size out.

TRBV6-2/TRBV6-3,NA,TRBJ2-1,NA,CASSPVPYNEQFF,TGTGCCAGCAGTCCAGTCCCCTACAATGAGCAGTTCTTC
TRBV20-1,NA,TRBJ2-7,few,CSARDLRGAYEQYF,TGCAGTGCTAGAGATCTTCGGGGGGCTTACGAGCAGTACTTC
TRBV29-1,NA,TRBJ2-3,NA,CSVVAGISDTQYF,TGCAGCGTTGTCGCGGGCATCTCAGATACGCAGTATTTT
TRBV5-1,NA,TRBJ2-5,NA,CASSAKGARGETQYF,TGCGCCAGCAGCGCCAAGGGGGCGCGGGGGGAGACCCAGTACTTC
TRBV28,NA,TRBJ1-6,NA,CASSVRGRVYNSPLHF,TGTGCCAGCAGTGTCCGAGGGAGGGTCTATAATTCACCCCTCCACTTT
TRBV5-1,NA,TRBJ2-2,few,CASSWMGGGTGELFF,TGCGCCAGCAGCTGGATGGGGGGCGGAACCGGGGAGCTGTTTTTT
TRBV6-5,NA,TRBJ2-6,few,CASRVRGTSGANVLTF,TGTGCCAGCAGGGTACGGGGGACCTCTGGGGCCAACGTCCTGACTTTC
TRBV5-1,NA,TRBJ1-4,once,CASSWGAEVHEKLFF,TGCGCCAGCAGCTGGGGGGCGGAAGTTCATGAAAAACTGTTTTTT
TRBV20-1,NA,TRBJ1-1,once,CSARDVGSGNTEAFF,TGCAGTGCTAGAGATGTAGGGTCGGGGAACACTGAAGCTTTCTTT
TRBV20-1,NA,TRBJ2-1,few,CSARDVGHDEQFF,TGCAGTGCTAGAGACGTCGGGCACGATGAGCAGTTCTTC